Listed below are T cell receptor beta chains from one sample, sequenced in a study of regulatory T cells in long-lasting Graves disease. One entry per CDR3 protein, called by TCRdb with MiXCR from the multiplex PCR reads. The sample lists some 470,000 distinct CDR3 sequences, about 22% seen once, with roughly 7.7% in the top ten. The sample consisted of peripheral blood mononuclear cells (PBMCs), taken when the disease was refractory, from a patient treated with antithyroid drugs. The source is a female donor with Graves disease. Both conserved end residues are part of each CDR3. D genes are given only for firm matches. Expanded clones get a size class; other rows say once, few or many, or leave the size out.

>.|.|TRBV12-3/TRBV12-4|TRBJ1-1
CASRALAGLTGAFF
TGTGCCAGCAGGGCTTTGGCAGGGCTCACTGGAGCTTTCTTT
>many|.|TRBV12-3/TRBV12-4|TRBJ1-2
CASSGRNPTF
TGTGCCAGCAGTGGAAGGAATCCAACCTTC
>.|.|TRBV7-9|TRBJ2-3
CASSLGYRDTDTQYF
TGTGCCAGCAGCTTAGGCTACAGAGACACAGATACGCAGTATTTT
>many|.|TRBV12-3/TRBV12-4|TRBJ1-1
CASRRTTEAFF
TGTGCCAGCAGACGGACCACTGAAGCTTTCTTT
>few|TRBD1|TRBV7-9|TRBJ1-1
CASSLGLAGGENTEAFF
TGTGCCAGCAGCTTAGGGCTGGCAGGGGGAGAGAACACTGAAGCTTTCTTT
>many|.|TRBV2|TRBJ1-6
CASSEAGGNNSPLHF
TGTGCCAGCAGTGAAGCAGGAGGGAATAATTCACCCCTCCACTTT
>.|.|TRBV6-2/TRBV6-3|TRBJ2-2
CASSYSFLDGELFF
TGTGCCAGCAGTTACTCGTTTTTGGACGGGGAGCTGTTTTTT
>.|.|TRBV5-1|TRBJ1-2
CASRAAGLEYGYTF
TGCGCCAGCCGAGCAGCGGGCCTAGAGTATGGCTACACCTTC
>many|.|TRBV7-3|TRBJ2-7
CASSLYGEGDEQYF
TGTGCCAGCAGCTTATATGGGGAAGGCGACGAGCAGTACTTC
>many|TRBD1|TRBV27|TRBJ1-1
CASTPDRVGFAEAFF
TGTGCCAGCACCCCAGACAGGGTCGGCTTCGCTGAAGCTTTCTTT
>few|.|TRBV7-2|TRBJ2-3
CASSQGAATDTQYF
TGTGCCAGCAGTCAAGGGGCGGCCACAGATACGCAGTATTTT
>.|TRBD1|TRBV19|TRBJ2-2
CASRDSGHTGELFF
TGTGCCAGCCGGGACAGCGGCCACACCGGGGAGCTGTTTTTT
>.|.|TRBV30|TRBJ2-5
CAWSEGPTKETQYF
TGTGCCTGGAGTGAAGGACCGACAAAAGAGACCCAGTACTTC
>few|.|TRBV20-1|TRBJ1-2
CSASRQVNYGYTF
TGCAGTGCTAGCCGACAGGTGAACTATGGCTACACCTTC
>.|.|TRBV7-3|TRBJ2-2
CASSSDPAGELFF
TGTGCCAGCAGCTCAGACCCCGCCGGGGAGCTGTTTTTT
>many|.|TRBV28|TRBJ1-2
CASSLRVGGYTF
TGTGCCAGCAGTTTACGAGTCGGTGGCTACACCTTC
>many|.|TRBV6-1|TRBJ2-3
CASRRTETDTQYF
TGTGCCAGCAGGAGGACAGAAACAGATACGCAGTATTTT
>few|TRBD1|TRBV3-1|TRBJ2-7
CASSPTGTGDYEQYF
TGTGCCAGCAGCCCAACCGGGACAGGGGACTACGAGCAGTACTTC
>.|.|TRBV28|TRBJ1-4
CASVSGGEKLFF
TGTGCCAGCGTGTCAGGCGGTGAAAAACTGTTTTTT
>.|.|TRBV19|TRBJ2-2
CASSWLAGELFF
TGTGCCAGTAGTTGGCTAGCCGGGGAGCTGTTTTTT
>many|TRBD1|TRBV10-3|TRBJ1-4
CAISAGQGTTNEKLFF
TGTGCCATCAGTGCCGGACAGGGCACGACTAATGAAAAACTGTTTTTT
>.|TRBD2|TRBV28|TRBJ2-5
CASSSIRLAGEETQYF
TGTGCCAGCAGTTCCATCCGACTAGCGGGAGAAGAGACCCAGTACTTC
>.|TRBD1|TRBV20-1|TRBJ2-7
CSARGDRVTYEQYF
TGCAGTGCTAGAGGGGACAGGGTTACCTACGAGCAGTACTTC
>many|.|TRBV11-2|TRBJ1-1
CASSSTVMNTEAFF
TGTGCCAGCAGCTCGACCGTTATGAACACTGAAGCTTTCTTT
>.|.|TRBV7-9|TRBJ2-5
CASSHLGEQETQYF
TGTGCCAGCAGTCACCTGGGGGAACAAGAGACCCAGTACTTC
>many|.|TRBV6-1|TRBJ1-1
CASNPKTGLNTEAFF
TGTGCCAGCAATCCAAAGACAGGATTGAACACTGAAGCTTTCTTT
>many|TRBD2|TRBV6-1|TRBJ2-2
CASSKGLAGGANTGELFF
TGTGCCAGCAGTAAGGGCCTAGCGGGAGGGGCAAACACCGGGGAGCTGTTTTTT
>few|.|TRBV30|TRBJ1-1
CAWSVLRDTEAFF
TGTGCCTGGAGTGTATTGAGGGACACTGAAGCTTTCTTT
>.|TRBD1|TRBV6-2/TRBV6-3|TRBJ1-1
CASSYTGQGLMGTEALF
TGTGCCAGCAGTTACACGGGACAGGGATTGATGGGCACTGAAGCTCTCTTT
>once|TRBD2|TRBV11-3|TRBJ2-3
CASSYGLAGEVDTQYF
TGTGCCAGCAGCTATGGACTAGCGGGAGAAGTAGATACGCAGTATTTT
>many|TRBD2|TRBV28|TRBJ2-7
CASSGTSGRPRSYEQYF
TGTGCCAGCAGTGGGACTAGCGGGAGGCCCAGATCCTACGAGCAGTACTTC
>many|.|TRBV11-2|TRBJ2-5
CASSSEGTRWETQYF
TGTGCCAGCAGCTCGGAGGGAACGAGATGGGAGACCCAGTACTTC
>few|TRBD2|TRBV20-1|TRBJ2-5
CSASGLAGPQETQYF
TGCAGTGCTAGTGGACTAGCGGGGCCCCAAGAGACCCAGTACTTC
>many|.|TRBV6-1|TRBJ1-1
CASKTGVMNTEAFF
TGTGCCAGCAAGACAGGAGTGATGAACACTGAAGCTTTCTTT
>many|.|TRBV12-3/TRBV12-4|TRBJ1-2
CASSFGTSPLGYTF
TGTGCCAGCAGTTTCGGGACATCCCCCTTGGGCTACACCTTC
>many|.|TRBV28|TRBJ1-4
CASSSIDSATNEKLFF
TGTGCCAGCAGTTCCATCGACAGTGCAACTAATGAAAAACTGTTTTTT
>few|.|TRBV3-1|TRBJ1-1
CASSQVNIPGAEAFF
TGTGCCAGCAGCCAAGTAAACATCCCCGGGGCTGAAGCTTTCTTT
>.|.|TRBV5-4|TRBJ2-2
CASSRLSQTGNTGELFF
TGTGCCAGCAGCCGACTATCCCAGACAGGGAACACCGGGGAGCTGTTTTTT
>.|.|TRBV7-2|TRBJ1-1
CASWNAGSTEAFF
TGTGCCAGCTGGAACGCCGGGTCTACTGAAGCTTTCTTT
>many|.|TRBV28|TRBJ1-2
CASSILRTDGYTF
TGTGCCAGCAGTATTCTAAGGACGGATGGCTACACCTTC
>many|TRBD1|TRBV6-1|TRBJ1-1
CASQGATNTEAFF
TGTGCCAGCCAGGGGGCCACGAACACTGAAGCTTTCTTT
>many|TRBD2|TRBV28|TRBJ2-2
CASIGASGRPNTGELFF
TGTGCCAGCATTGGGGCTAGCGGGAGGCCTAACACCGGGGAGCTGTTTTTT
>many|TRBD1|TRBV5-5|TRBJ1-4
CASSLVGQEDEKLFF
TGTGCCAGCAGCTTGGTAGGACAGGAGGATGAAAAACTGTTTTTT
>many|.|TRBV7-2|TRBJ2-7
CASSLGHQGGEQYF
TGTGCCAGCAGCTTGGGACACCAAGGAGGCGAGCAGTACTTC
>.|TRBD1|TRBV30|TRBJ2-7
CAGRLRDRAGEQYF
TGTGCCGGAAGACTCCGGGACAGGGCTGGCGAGCAGTACTTC
>many|TRBD2|TRBV20-1|TRBJ2-2
CSARAATSGRVGTGELFF
TGCAGTGCTAGAGCGGCGACCAGCGGGAGGGTCGGTACCGGGGAGCTGTTTTTT
>many|.|TRBV28|TRBJ1-2
CATLPAGYGYTF
TGTGCCACCCTCCCGGCAGGCTATGGCTACACCTTC
>.|.|TRBV13|TRBJ2-2
CASSLGAGRPTGELFF
TGTGCCAGCAGCTTAGGCGCTGGCAGACCCACCGGGGAGCTGTTTTTT
>.|.|TRBV20-1|TRBJ1-5
CSATWGVGVDQPQHF
TGCAGTGCCACCTGGGGTGTTGGAGTCGATCAGCCCCAGCATTTT
>many|TRBD1|TRBV2|TRBJ2-7
CARGGTGESIYEQYF
TGTGCCAGGGGAGGGACAGGGGAGAGTATCTACGAGCAGTACTTC
>.|TRBD1|TRBV12-3/TRBV12-4|TRBJ2-2
CASSFLAGDRRTPGELFF
TGTGCCAGCAGTTTCCTTGCTGGGGACAGGAGAACACCGGGGGAGCTGTTTTTT
>many|.|TRBV7-8|TRBJ2-5
CASSSTSFGETQYF
TGTGCCAGCAGCTCTACTAGCTTTGGAGAGACCCAGTACTTC
>few|.|TRBV7-9|TRBJ2-6
CASSLGRVGVSGANVLTF
TGTGCCAGCAGCTTAGGCAGGGTTGGGGTCTCTGGGGCCAACGTCCTGACTTTC
>.|TRBD1|TRBV25-1|TRBJ2-7
CASRQGGTYEQYF
TGTGCCAGTCGACAGGGGGGGACCTACGAGCAGTACTTC
>many|.|TRBV6-1|TRBJ2-7
CASSHRETEQYF
TGTGCCAGCAGCCACAGGGAAACTGAGCAGTACTTC
>.|.|TRBV7-8|TRBJ1-3
CASSLAYGEFGNTIYF
TGTGCCAGCAGCTTAGCGTACGGCGAATTTGGAAACACCATATATTTT
>many|TRBD2|TRBV27|TRBJ2-7
CASSGYLGGSHEQYF
TGTGCCAGCAGTGGCTACTTGGGAGGGAGCCACGAGCAGTACTTC
>many|.|TRBV7-2|TRBJ1-2
CASSFGTNLYGYTF
TGTGCCAGCAGCTTCGGGACGAACCTCTATGGCTACACCTTC